A selection of T cell receptor beta chains follows, all from one sample in a study of blood T cell repertoires in COVID-19. Data came from immunoSEQ multiplex PCR; TCRdb stores just in-frame clones and leaves some out. The sample carries 55,000 to 75,000 clones, approximately 82% recorded once. The material sequenced was peripheral blood. The receptor source for this set is a man at least 80 years old with active COVID-19. Both conserved end residues are part of each CDR3. The D gene is left open where the match is weak. Clone size appears in some rows only: once, few, many, or a class for an expanded clone.

>14|TRBV15|TRBJ2-1|.|TRBD2
CATSKDQSGRAQFF
TGTGCCACCAGCAAAGACCAGAGCGGGAGGGCCCAGTTCTTC
>16|TRBV19|TRBJ2-7|.|TRBD1
CASSTYRGQTFYEQYF
TGTGCCAGTAGCACGTACCGGGGACAGACCTTCTACGAGCAGTACTTC
>15|TRBV4-1|TRBJ1-2|.|.
CASSQDMGPTRGYTF
TGCGCCAGCAGCCAAGATATGGGGCCGACGCGTGGCTACACCTTC
>15|TRBV13|TRBJ2-3|.|TRBD1
CASSSGTVSTDTQYF
TGTGCCAGCAGCTCCGGGACAGTTAGCACAGATACGCAGTATTTT
>13|TRBV5-8|TRBJ1-1|few|TRBD1
CASSQDRVFGAFF
TGTGCCAGCAGCCAGGACAGGGTATTTGGAGCTTTCTTT
>15|TRBV2|TRBJ1-6|.|.
CASSERETYNSPLHF
TGTGCCAGCAGTGAACGGGAAACCTATAATTCACCCCTCCACTTT
>14|TRBV25-1|TRBJ2-3|.|.
CASSEFQGTDTQYF
TGTGCCAGCAGTGAATTTCAGGGCACAGATACGCAGTATTTT
>12|TRBV12-5|TRBJ2-7|.|.
CASGFSGYEQYF
TGTGCTAGTGGTTTCTCGGGCTACGAGCAGTACTTC
>15|TRBV24-1|TRBJ2-1|.|.
CATSDRSGLLNEQFF
TGTGCCACCAGTGATAGGAGCGGACTACTCAATGAGCAGTTCTTC
>18|TRBV25-1|TRBJ2-3|.|TRBD1
CASSGGTGHAPSTDTQYF
TGTGCCAGCAGTGGGGGGACAGGACATGCCCCAAGCACAGATACGCAGTATTTT
>15|TRBV10-3|TRBJ1-1|.|.
CAIRQSGGLNTEAFF
TGTGCCATCAGACAATCCGGGGGACTAAACACTGAAGCTTTCTTT
>13|TRBV15|TRBJ1-5|.|.
CATSRDKIQPQHF
TGTGCCACCAGCAGAGATAAAATCCAGCCCCAGCATTTT
>13|TRBV5-1|TRBJ2-1|medium-sized|.
CASSNPLTGEQFF
TGCGCCAGCAGCAACCCCTTGACGGGGGAGCAGTTCTTC
>16|TRBV10-3|TRBJ2-1|.|TRBD2
CAISESLAGTYNEQFF
TGTGCCATCAGTGAATCCTTAGCGGGGACCTACAATGAGCAGTTCTTC
>12|TRBV27|TRBJ2-1|.|.
CASSLQGYEQFF
TGTGCCAGCAGTTTACAGGGGTATGAGCAGTTCTTC
>14|TRBV7-9|TRBJ1-4|.|TRBD1
CASSSTGGDEKLFF
TGTGCCAGCAGCTCGACAGGGGGTGATGAAAAACTGTTTTTT
>17|TRBV5-6|TRBJ1-2|.|TRBD1
CASSSPVGQGLRYGYTF
TGTGCCAGCAGTTCACCCGTTGGACAGGGGTTACGCTATGGCTACACCTTC
>15|TRBV18|TRBJ2-2|.|.
CASSPNRVETGELFF
TGTGCCAGCTCACCAAACAGGGTTGAGACCGGGGAGCTGTTTTTT
>16|TRBV7-9|TRBJ2-1|.|TRBD2
CASSPRGRDNYNEQFF
TGTGCCAGCAGCCCCCGAGGGAGGGATAACTACAATGAGCAGTTCTTC
>15|TRBV5-4|TRBJ2-7|.|TRBD1
CASSLDRGLSYEQYF
TGTGCCAGCAGCTTGGACAGGGGGCTCTCGTACGAGCAGTACTTC
>14|TRBV6-4|TRBJ2-3|many|.
CASSATGGTDTQYF
TGTGCCAGCAGTGCCACCGGAGGCACAGATACGCAGTATTTT
>16|TRBV7-2|TRBJ2-1|few|TRBD2
CASSPQGTKAYNEQFF
TGTGCCAGCAGCCCTCAAGGGACTAAGGCCTACAATGAGCAGTTCTTC
>18|TRBV5-4|TRBJ2-2|.|.
CASSLDSASGANTGELFF
TGTGCCAGCAGCTTGGATTCTGCCAGCGGAGCTAACACCGGGGAGCTGTTTTTT
>16|TRBV24-1|TRBJ2-1|.|.
CATSDLPSGPYNEQFF
TGTGCCACCAGTGATTTGCCCAGCGGGCCCTACAATGAGCAGTTCTTC
>17|TRBV9|TRBJ2-3|.|TRBD2
CASSGTSGGAKEDTQYF
TGTGCCAGCAGCGGTACTAGCGGGGGGGCTAAGGAAGATACGCAGTATTTT
>17|TRBV18|TRBJ2-5|.|TRBD2
CASSPGTSGNSQETQYF
TGTGCCAGCTCACCAGGGACTAGCGGGAACAGCCAAGAGACCCAGTACTTC
>14|TRBV15|TRBJ1-2|.|.
CATSRDFTNYGYTF
TGTGCCACCAGCAGAGATTTCACTAACTATGGCTACACCTTC
>16|TRBV9|TRBJ2-3|.|TRBD2
CASSTTSRGAGDTQYF
TGTGCCAGCAGCACCACCTCGCGGGGGGCGGGGGATACGCAGTATTTT
>17|TRBV5-1|TRBJ2-2|.|.
CATTITGIRSNTGELFF
TGCGCTACGACTATCACAGGGATCCGATCGAACACCGGGGAGCTGTTTTTT
>16|TRBV11-2|TRBJ1-6|.|.
CASSQEPGRGGSPLHF
TGTGCCAGCAGTCAAGAACCGGGACGGGGGGGTTCACCCCTCCACTTT
>13|TRBV7-3|TRBJ2-1|.|.
CASSRTNNNEQFF
TGTGCCAGCAGCAGGACTAATAACAATGAGCAGTTCTTC
>15|TRBV28|TRBJ2-1|few|TRBD1
CASSSSGTGDNEQFF
TGTGCCAGCAGTTCCTCCGGGACAGGTGACAATGAGCAGTTCTTC
>16|TRBV18|TRBJ2-1|once|.
CASSPPQRLPYNEQFF
TGTGCCAGCTCACCACCACAGCGGTTACCTTACAATGAGCAGTTCTTC